The 17 T cell receptor beta chains below were found in one sample sequenced in a study of stem cell transplantation in POMP-related autoinflammatory disease. This table comes from immunoSEQ multiplex PCR, and its TCRdb copy is limited to in-frame clones, with some not included. The sample contains some 68,000 clones, approximately 91% of which appear only once. Sequencing was performed on CD4+ T cells from PBMCs, taken after stem cell transplantation. The source of these receptors is a human patient with POMP-related autoinflammation and immune dysregulation (PRAID). The graft donor may account for some of the T cells.

The chain has TRBV4-1 and TRBJ1-4; D possibly corresponds to TRBD1 (6 bases). V was pared by 8 bases and J by 2 bases, with 12 bases between. The CDR3 is 14 residues long. In germline, CDR1 is MGHRA, CDR2 YSYEKL. The CDR3: CASGRTATNEKLFF. CDR3 nucleotides: TGCGCCAGCGGACGGACAGCTACTAATGAAAAACTGTTTTTT.

The chain couples TRBV4-1 to TRBJ2-5; D unclear. CDR3 length: 15 residues. Germline V CDR1 and CDR2: MGHRA, YSYEKL. V was cut by 0 bases and J by 0 bases, with 8 bases left in between. CDR3 sequence: CASSQDPPYQETQYF. The CDR3 coding sequence is TGCGCCAGCAGCCAAGATCCCCCGTACCAAGAGACCCAGTACTTC.

The chain couples TRBV19 to TRBJ2-4; D is possibly TRBD2 (7 bases). The germline gives CDR1 LNHDA, CDR2 SQIVND (reference sequence). CDR3 length equals 14 residues. V shed 5 bases and J shed 5 bases, with 13 bases lying between them. CDR3 DNA: TGTGCCAGTAGTCGTAGGGGGGGTCAAAACATTCAGTACTTC. Its translation: CASSRRGGQNIQYF.

The chain combines TRBV6-1 with TRBJ2-3; 8 bases are shared with TRBD2. Trimming removed 3 bases from V and 4 bases from J; junction bases left unmatched: 0. The CDR3 loop spans 13 amino acids. Germline CDR1 reads MNHNS; CDR2 reads SASEGT. The CDR3 DNA reads as TGTGCCAGCAGTGATAGCGGGGCAGATACGCAGTATTTT. This encodes CASSDSGADTQYF.

This clone was recorded a few times. The rearrangement uses TRBV6-5 and TRBJ1-2; no clear D. There are 14 residues in the CDR3. CDR1 MNHEY and CDR2 SVGAGI come from the germline V gene. With 4 bases removed from V and 8 bases from J, the gap between germline ends came to 17 bases. The CDR3 is CASSSHSDLGGYTF. The CDR3 DNA reads as TGTGCCAGCAGTTCCCACAGCGACCTGGGAGGCTACACCTTC.

V and J are TRBV19 and TRBJ1-5; 9 nucleotides line up with TRBD1. The CDR3 is made up of 14 amino acids. Germline-derived CDR1 and CDR2 are LNHDA and SQIVND (reference sequence). V was pared by 5 bases and J by 6 bases, with 5 bases of the junction left unmatched. CDR3 amino acids: CASSVQGARQPQHF. Here the CDR3 DNA reads TGTGCCAGTAGTGTACAGGGGGCTCGTCAGCCCCAGCATTTT.

This clone appeared a few times. The junction shows a germline mismatch at one end, possibly a read error. The chain combines TRBV12-3 or TRBV12-4 with TRBJ2-7, with a tentative D call TRBD1 (6 bases). The CDR3 totals 11 residues. The CDR3 sequence: CASSGMDSLDF. The CDR3 nucleotides read TGTGCCAGCAGCGGAATGGACAGCCTAGACTTC.

This chain joins TRBV7-8 and TRBJ2-2; 9 positions agree with TRBD2. The germline CDR1 and CDR2 sequences are SGHVS and FQNEAQ. This CDR3 contains 16 residues. After removal of 5 bases from V and 0 bases from J, the junction contained 4 bases not matched to a gene. The CDR3 region has the DNA TGTGCCAGCAGCGAAGTAGCGGGGGCGAACACCGGGGAGCTGTTTTTT. Protein: CASSEVAGANTGELFF.

This clone appeared once. The chain carries TRBV5-4 and TRBJ1-4; D not certain. The germline gives CDR1 SGHNT, CDR2 YYREEE (reference sequence). V lost 3 bases to trimming and J lost 5 bases, with 11 bases between them. The CDR3 sequence is 14 residues long. The CDR3: CASSSLGGNEKLFF. The CDR3 nucleotides are TGTGCCAGCAGCTCTCTGGGAGGGAATGAAAAACTGTTTTTT.

The J gene is TRBJ1-2, the V gene TRBV6-5; D remains unclear. This CDR3 contains 14 residues. The V gene's germline CDR1 is MNHEY and CDR2 SVGAGI. The V gene lost 7 bases and the J gene lost 5 bases, with 17 bases spanning the gap. The CDR3 DNA reads TGTGCCAGCACGGTCGCTGGGCTAATTTATGGCTACACCTTC. Protein: CASTVAGLIYGYTF.

The chain links TRBV29-1 to TRBJ1-6, with 8 bases aligning to TRBD1. Germline CDR1 SQVTM, CDR2 ANQGSEA. The CDR3 is 13 residues long. The ends lost 4 bases at V and 5 bases at J; junction bases unmatched: 1. This chain's CDR3 is CSVGQGNNSPLHF. The CDR3 DNA sequence: TGCAGCGTTGGACAGGGGAATAATTCACCCCTCCACTTT.

The chain couples TRBV2 to TRBJ2-1, with no clear D. The CDR3 is 12 amino acids. The V end was cut by 2 bases, the J end by 4 bases, with 3 bases between. Germline CDR1 is SNHLY and CDR2 is FYNNEI. CDR3 coding DNA: TGTGCCAGCAGTGAACCGTACAATGAGCAGTTCTTC. Residues: CASSEPYNEQFF.

The chain joins TRBV25-1 to TRBJ1-1; the D is unclear. This CDR3 is 11 amino acids long. Germline V lookup: CDR1 MGHDK, CDR2 SYGVNS. The V end lost 3 bases, the J end lost 9 bases, and 8 bases lay between the germline ends. The CDR3 is CASSDLEKAFF. CDR3 bases: TGTGCCAGCAGTGATTTGGAGAAAGCTTTCTTT.

This clone was picked up one time. The chain combines TRBV2 with TRBJ2-7; D possibly corresponds to TRBD1 (6 bases). CDR3 length equals 14 residues. Germline V CDR1 and CDR2: SNHLY, FYNNEI. Trimming left V 2 bases short and J 2 bases short, with 10 bases between. The CDR3 region is CASSEQGLTYEQYF. The DNA of the CDR3 is TGTGCCAGCAGTGAACAGGGGCTAACCTACGAGCAGTACTTC.

The gene calls are TRBV29-1 and TRBJ2-2; 9 bases map to TRBD1. The length of the CDR3 is 16 residues. Germline assignment: CDR1 SQVTM and CDR2 ANQGSEA. The trim removed 5 bases at V and 4 bases at J, leaving 11 bases unmatched. CDR3 loop: CSVWSTGGIGTGELFF. Here the CDR3 DNA reads TGCAGCGTTTGGAGCACAGGGGGCATTGGCACCGGGGAGCTGTTTTTT.

CDR3 in amino acids: CASSQDPGNQETQYF. CDR3 nucleotides: TGTGCCAGCAGCCAAGATCCAGGGAATCAAGAGACCCAGTACTTC. The chain has TRBV4-2 and TRBJ2-5, with a tentative D call TRBD1 (5 bases). The CDR3 runs 15 residues. The V gene's germline CDR1 is LGHNA and CDR2 YNFKEQ. V lost 0 bases and J 2 bases, leaving 10 bases between the germline ends.

This clone was found once. This chain connects TRBV28 to TRBJ1-4; D not resolved. CDR3 length: 13 residues. With 6 bases removed from V and 6 bases from J, the gap between germline ends came to 11 bases. Germline V gene data show CDR1 as MDHEN and CDR2 as SYDVKM. CDR3 DNA: TGTGCCAGCAGGACTCGGCGGGATGAAAAACTGTTTTTT. It is translated as CASRTRRDEKLFF.